This T cell receptor (beta chain) was obtained from a study of shared clonotypes between healthy human individuals. Study in general: Each donor contributed plates that comprised three CD4 naive, three CD4 memory, two CD8 naive and one CD8 memory.

The split of CD4+ cells yielded CD45RA+ naive and CD45RA-negative memory subsets. This clone appeared a single time. Deep was the level used in running the assay. The assay was immunoSEQ multiplex PCR, and TCRdb's table has in-frame clones only and misses some. The sample comprises roughly 2.5 million clones, around 90% of which are singletons, and roughly 0.13% rests with the top ten. The V end was cut by 0 bases, the J end by 7 bases, with 12 bases between. The CDR3 sequence is 14 residues long. CDR1 is MNHNS, CDR2 SASEGT, per germline. The source material was naive CD4+ T cells sorted from blood. This sample's subset: CD45RA+ positively selected. The chain employs TRBV6-1 and TRBJ1-2, with D perhaps TRBD1 (5 bases). This clonotype originated in a man aged 18-30 years in good health. The CDR3 region has the DNA TGTGCCAGCAGTGAAGCAGGCAGGGCCTTTGGCTACACCTTC. Its protein is CASSEAGRAFGYTF.